The T cell receptor beta chain under discussion was sequenced for a study of Graves' ophthalmopathy and Graves' hyperthyroidism. Turning to the study itself: Hyperthyroidism counted as stable given no ophthalmopathy within 18 months of follow-up. Broader study findings: It was with approximately 69% sensitivity and about 72% specificity that the model predicted ophthalmopathy progression.

RNA transcripts were the source from which TCR beta CDR3 regions were amplified. First-round RT-PCR employed HTBI primers, with a second-round multiplex PCR after it. TCRdb independently ran MiXCR on the multiplex PCR reads; one entry per CDR3 protein. The data contain over a million distinct CDR3 sequences, about two fifths of them singletons. Per germline, CDR1 SGHAT and CDR2 FQNNGV. With V trimmed by 4 bases and J by 6 bases, 11 bases remained unmatched. The CDR3 runs to 16 residues. This clonotype occurred many times. Its target is unknown. Certain patients, namely those with other autoimmune diseases, uncontrolled infections, pregnancy or lactation, were excluded.

This TCR was recovered from an adult man with Graves' hyperthyroidism. Sequenced sample: peripheral blood or thyroid tissue (not recorded which). The chain employs TRBV11-2 and TRBJ1-4; 7 bases map to TRBD1. CDR3 nucleotide sequence: TGTGCCAGCAGCTCTAGACTTCAGGGGGGGGATGAAAAACTGTTTTTT. This sequence encodes CASSSRLQGGDEKLFF.